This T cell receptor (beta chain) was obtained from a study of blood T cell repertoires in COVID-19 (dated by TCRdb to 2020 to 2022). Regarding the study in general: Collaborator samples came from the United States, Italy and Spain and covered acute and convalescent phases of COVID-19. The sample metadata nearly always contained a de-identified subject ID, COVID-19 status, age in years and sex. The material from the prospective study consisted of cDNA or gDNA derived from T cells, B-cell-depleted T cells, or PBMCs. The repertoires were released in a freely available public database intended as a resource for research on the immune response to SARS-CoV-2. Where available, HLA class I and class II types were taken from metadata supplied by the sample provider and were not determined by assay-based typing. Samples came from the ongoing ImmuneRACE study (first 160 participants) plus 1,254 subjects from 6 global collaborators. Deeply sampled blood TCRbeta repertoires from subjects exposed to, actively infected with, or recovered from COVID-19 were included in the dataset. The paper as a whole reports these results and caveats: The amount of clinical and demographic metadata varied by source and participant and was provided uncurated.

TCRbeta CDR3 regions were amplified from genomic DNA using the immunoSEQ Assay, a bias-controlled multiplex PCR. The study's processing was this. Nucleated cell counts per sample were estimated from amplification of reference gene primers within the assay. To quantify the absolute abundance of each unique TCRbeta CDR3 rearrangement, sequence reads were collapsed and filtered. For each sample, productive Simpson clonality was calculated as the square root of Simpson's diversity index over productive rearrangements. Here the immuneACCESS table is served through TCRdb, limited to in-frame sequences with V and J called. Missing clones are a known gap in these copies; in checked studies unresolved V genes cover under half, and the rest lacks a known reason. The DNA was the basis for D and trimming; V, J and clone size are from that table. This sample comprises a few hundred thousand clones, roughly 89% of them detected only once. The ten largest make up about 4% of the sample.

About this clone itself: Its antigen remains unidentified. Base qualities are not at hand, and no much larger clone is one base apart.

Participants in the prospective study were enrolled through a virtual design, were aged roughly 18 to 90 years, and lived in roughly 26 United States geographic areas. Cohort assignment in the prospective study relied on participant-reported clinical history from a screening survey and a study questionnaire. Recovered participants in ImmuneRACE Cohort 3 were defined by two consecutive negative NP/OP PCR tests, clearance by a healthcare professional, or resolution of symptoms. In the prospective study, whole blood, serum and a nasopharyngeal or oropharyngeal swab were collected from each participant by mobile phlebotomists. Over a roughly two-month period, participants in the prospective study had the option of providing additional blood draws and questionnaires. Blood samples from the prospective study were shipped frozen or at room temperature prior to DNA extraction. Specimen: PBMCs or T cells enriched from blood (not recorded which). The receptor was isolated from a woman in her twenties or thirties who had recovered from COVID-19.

The CDR3 protein is CASTEQGLRNTEAFF. Here is the DNA: TGTGCCAGCACCGAGCAGGGGTTGAGAAACACTGAAGCTTTCTTT. The sequence is built from TRBV2 and TRBJ1-1; TRBD1 might be the D gene, on 6 matching bases. The germline V gene supplies CDR1 SNHLY and CDR2 FYNNEI. Including the terminal cysteine and phenylalanine, the CDR3 comprises 15 residues. Here the CDR3 DNA is all that survives: 45 bases in frame from base 1. A distance of 17 bases separates the germline ends of V and J, which lose 7 bases and 2 bases respectively.